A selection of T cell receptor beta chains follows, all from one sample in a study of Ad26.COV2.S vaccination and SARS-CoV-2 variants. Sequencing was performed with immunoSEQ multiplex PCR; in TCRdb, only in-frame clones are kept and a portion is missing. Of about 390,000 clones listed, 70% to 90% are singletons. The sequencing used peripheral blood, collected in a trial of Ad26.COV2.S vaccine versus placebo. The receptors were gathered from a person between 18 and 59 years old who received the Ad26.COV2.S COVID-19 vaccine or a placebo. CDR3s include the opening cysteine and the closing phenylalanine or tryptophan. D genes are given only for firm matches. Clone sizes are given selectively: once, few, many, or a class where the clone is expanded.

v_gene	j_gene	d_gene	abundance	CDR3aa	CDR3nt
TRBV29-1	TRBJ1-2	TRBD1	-	CSVERQGARGYTF	TGCAGCGTTGAACGGCAGGGGGCGAGGGGCTACACCTTC
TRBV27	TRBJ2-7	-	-	CASSALDRRASEQYF	TGTGCCAGCAGTGCGTTAGACAGACGGGCTTCCGAGCAGTACTTC
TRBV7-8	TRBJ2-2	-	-	CASSLVGGTGELFF	TGTGCCAGCAGCTTAGTAGGCGGAACCGGGGAGCTGTTTTTT
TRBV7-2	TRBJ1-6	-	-	CASSLHSSYNSPLHF	TGTGCCAGCAGCTTACATTCCTCCTATAATTCACCCCTCCACTTT
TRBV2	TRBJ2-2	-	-	CASSEDVGIDTGELFF	TGTGCCAGCAGTGAAGATGTGGGAATCGACACCGGGGAGCTGTTTTTT
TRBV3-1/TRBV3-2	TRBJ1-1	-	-	CASSQDLGRGNTEAFF	TGTGCCAGCAGCCAAGACCTAGGCAGGGGTAACACTGAAGCTTTCTTT
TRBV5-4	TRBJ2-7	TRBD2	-	CASRSSGGAEYEQYF	TGTGCCAGCAGGTCTAGCGGGGGGGCCGAATACGAGCAGTACTTC
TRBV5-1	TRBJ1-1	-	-	CASSLWGMNTEAFF	TGCGCCAGCAGCTTGTGGGGGATGAACACTGAAGCTTTCTTT
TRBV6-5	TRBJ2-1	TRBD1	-	CASSDTGGVFNEQFF	TGTGCCAGCAGCGACACAGGGGGCGTTTTCAATGAGCAGTTCTTC
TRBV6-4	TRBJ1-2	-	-	CASSDSRGYGYTF	TGTGCCAGCAGTGACTCGCGAGGCTATGGCTACACCTTC
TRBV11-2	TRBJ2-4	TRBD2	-	CASSLVGGGQNIQYF	TGTGCCAGCAGCTTAGTGGGCGGGGGGCAAAACATTCAGTACTTC
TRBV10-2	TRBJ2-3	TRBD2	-	CASSESTSGGTDTQYF	TGCGCCAGCAGTGAGTCGACTAGCGGGGGCACAGATACGCAGTATTTT
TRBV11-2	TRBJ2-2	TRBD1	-	CASSSSTGGLFLGTGELFF	TGTGCCAGCAGCTCCTCAACAGGGGGCTTGTTTCTCGGCACCGGGGAGCTGTTTTTT
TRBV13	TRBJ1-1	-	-	CASSLKQGYTEAFF	TGTGCCAGCAGCCTCAAACAGGGTTACACTGAAGCTTTCTTT
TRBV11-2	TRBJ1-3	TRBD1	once	CASRGQVISGNTIYF	TGTGCCAGCAGGGGACAGGTCATTTCTGGAAACACCATATATTTT
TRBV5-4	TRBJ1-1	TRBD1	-	CASSPTGGRTEAFF	TGTGCCAGCAGCCCGACAGGGGGCCGCACTGAAGCTTTCTTT
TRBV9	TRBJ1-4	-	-	CASSVVSRGELFF	TGTGCCAGCAGCGTAGTGTCTCGAGGGGAACTGTTTTTT
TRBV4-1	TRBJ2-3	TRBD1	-	CASSHLRGFDTDTQYF	TGCGCCAGCAGCCATCTCAGGGGGTTCGACACAGATACGCAGTATTTT
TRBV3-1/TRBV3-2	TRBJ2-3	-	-	CASSPRQVGGDTQYF	TGTGCCAGCAGCCCTCGCCAGGTCGGGGGAGATACGCAGTATTTT
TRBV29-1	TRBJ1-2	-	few	CSVGEEGRRKGYTF	TGCAGCGTTGGAGAGGAGGGCCGCAGAAAGGGCTACACCTTC
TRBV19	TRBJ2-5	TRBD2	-	CASSMRAGGRETQYF	TGTGCCAGTAGTATGAGAGCGGGGGGGCGAGAGACCCAGTACTTC
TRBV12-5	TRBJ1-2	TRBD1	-	CASGAGTGGYGYTF	TGTGCTAGTGGTGCCGGGACAGGGGGTTATGGCTACACCTTC
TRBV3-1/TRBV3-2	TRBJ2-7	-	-	CASSQGRVALEQYF	TGTGCCAGCAGCCAAGGGCGGGTGGCTCTCGAGCAGTACTTC
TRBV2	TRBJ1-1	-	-	CASSYDRNTEAFF	TGTGCCAGCAGTTACGACAGGAACACTGAAGCTTTCTTT
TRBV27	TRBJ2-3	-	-	CASSFLRQTDTQYF	TGTGCCAGCAGTTTCCTTCGACAGACAGATACGCAGTATTTT
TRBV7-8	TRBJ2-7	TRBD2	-	CASSLMVAGPSYEQYF	TGTGCCAGCAGCTTAATGGTAGCGGGGCCTTCCTACGAGCAGTACTTC
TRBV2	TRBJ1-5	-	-	CASSEYGGPQHF	TGTGCCAGCAGTGAGTATGGAGGGCCCCAGCATTTT
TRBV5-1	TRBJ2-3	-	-	CASSLDRQAITDTQYF	TGCGCCAGCAGCTTGGATCGGCAGGCCATCACAGATACGCAGTATTTT
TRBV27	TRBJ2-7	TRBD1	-	CASSRSGTGGSYEQYF	TGTGCCAGCAGTCGATCCGGGACAGGAGGCTCCTACGAGCAGTACTTC
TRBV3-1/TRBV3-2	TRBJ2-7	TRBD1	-	CASSRGTGGTYEQYF	TGTGCCAGCAGCCGAGGGACAGGGGGAACCTACGAGCAGTACTTC
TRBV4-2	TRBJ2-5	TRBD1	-	CASSQGGQGETQYF	TGTGCCAGCAGCCAAGGAGGACAGGGTGAGACCCAGTACTTC
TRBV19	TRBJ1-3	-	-	CASRVAGAGNTIYF	TGTGCCAGTCGCGTAGCGGGAGCTGGAAACACCATATATTTT
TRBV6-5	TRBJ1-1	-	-	CASREGGYPEAFF	TGTGCCAGCAGGGAGGGGGGGTACCCTGAAGCTTTCTTT
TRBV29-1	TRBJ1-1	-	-	CSVGREDTEAFF	TGCAGCGTTGGAAGGGAGGACACTGAAGCTTTCTTT
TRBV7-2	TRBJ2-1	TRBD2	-	CASSLSLAGGHGEFF	TGTGCCAGCAGCTTATCCCTAGCGGGGGGCCACGGTGAGTTCTTC
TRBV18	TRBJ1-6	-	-	CASSRLDNSPLHF	TGTGCCAGCTCACGGCTGGATAATTCACCCCTCCACTTT
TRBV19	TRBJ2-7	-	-	CASSMMIGTYEQYF	TGTGCCAGTAGTATGATGATTGGAACCTACGAGCAGTACTTC
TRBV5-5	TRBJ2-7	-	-	CASSLAWGGEQYF	TGTGCCAGCAGCTTGGCGTGGGGAGGCGAGCAGTACTTC
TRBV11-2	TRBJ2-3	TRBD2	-	CASSLRGAGGNLDTQYF	TGTGCCAGCAGCTTGAGGGGAGCGGGGGGGAATTTGGATACGCAGTATTTT